A selection of T cell receptor beta chains follows, all from one sample in a study of Tregs in tolerant kidney transplant recipients. Libraries were prepared by immunoSEQ multiplex PCR; TCRdb keeps only in-frame clonotypes and omits some of them. The table has around 43,000 clones, about 90% seen once. The sequenced sample consisted of Tregs from blood. The receptors derive from a human donor in good health. Both conserved end residues are part of each CDR3. Each record gives: V gene, J gene, clone size, D gene, CDR3 DNA, CDR3 protein. The D gene is left open where the match is weak. Rows give clone size only sometimes, using once, few, many, or a class for an expanded clone.

>TRBV6-5|TRBJ2-3|-|-
TGTGCCAGCAGCACGGGATCCGTGGCCAATACGCAGTATTTT
CASSTGSVANTQYF
>TRBV5-1|TRBJ2-7|-|-
TGCGCCAGCAGCCCGACAGGCTTAATCTCCTACGAGCAGTACTTC
CASSPTGLISYEQYF
>TRBV11-2|TRBJ2-2|-|TRBD1
TGTGCCAGCAGTTCCCCGGGACAGGGGTCTATCGGGGAGCTGTTTTTT
CASSSPGQGSIGELFF
>TRBV29-1|TRBJ2-7|-|-
TGCAGCGTTGAAGTGTGGGTAGGTAGCTCCTACGAGCAGTACTTC
CSVEVWVGSSYEQYF
>TRBV5-1|TRBJ2-7|-|-
TGCGCCAGCAGCACACGGACACCCTGGGCTGTGGACGAGCAGTACTTC
CASSTRTPWAVDEQYF
>TRBV5-1|TRBJ1-2|-|-
TGCGCCAGCAGCAAGAGGGACTATGGCTACACCTTC
CASSKRDYGYTF
>TRBV4-1|TRBJ2-2|-|-
TGCGCCAGCAGCCCGAAACCCTCGGCCCCTTCCGGGGAGCTGTTTTTT
CASSPKPSAPSGELFF
>TRBV20-1|TRBJ1-1|-|-
TGCAGTGCTAGAGCGGCGCGCGGGGCTTTCTTT
CSARAARGAFF
>TRBV27|TRBJ2-5|-|-
TGTGCCACCACCCCCGAGACCCAGTACTTC
CATTPETQYF
>TRBV6-5|TRBJ1-5|-|-
TGTGCCAGCACCGCTTCGTCGGGTCAGCAGCCCCAGCATTTT
CASTASSGQQPQHF
>TRBV6-1|TRBJ2-3|once|TRBD2
TGTGCCAGCAGACGACTAGCTGCAGATACGCAGTATTTT
CASRRLAADTQYF
>TRBV11-2|TRBJ2-7|-|TRBD1
TGTGCCAGCAGCTTAGCACAGGGGGTCTCCTACGAGCAGTACTTC
CASSLAQGVSYEQYF
>TRBV7-9|TRBJ2-5|-|-
TGTGCCAGCAGCCCCTACAGGGCCGAAGGCACCCAGTACTTC
CASSPYRAEGTQYF
>TRBV9|TRBJ1-1|-|TRBD1
TGTGCCAGCACTAGGGGGCCGAACACTGAAGCTTTCTTT
CASTRGPNTEAFF
>TRBV4-1|TRBJ2-6|-|-
TGCGCCAGCAGCCAAGCCCGCGGGGAGGCTGGGGCCAACGTCCTGACTTTC
CASSQARGEAGANVLTF
>TRBV18|TRBJ2-7|-|-
TGTGCCAGCTCACCAGGGCTTGGGGCATACGAGCAGTACTTC
CASSPGLGAYEQYF
>TRBV21-1|TRBJ2-2|once|-
TGTGCCAGCAGCAAAGCATGGCAGGGGTTTCCCGGGGAGCTGTTTTTT
CASSKAWQGFPGELFF
>TRBV5-6|TRBJ2-5|once|-
TGTGCCAGCAGCTTGGTCAGAGGTAGCTGGGGAGAGACCCAGTACTTC
CASSLVRGSWGETQYF
>TRBV5-1|TRBJ1-1|once|TRBD1
TGCGCCAGCAGCTTGGCCCGGGGGACAGGGAACACTGAAGCTTTCTTT
CASSLARGTGNTEAFF
>TRBV5-6|TRBJ1-1|-|-
TGTGCCAGCAGCCCGGCCCTGAACACTGAAGCTTTCTTT
CASSPALNTEAFF
>TRBV19|TRBJ1-1|-|-
TGTGCCAGTAGTATTACGAACACTGAAGCTTTCTTT
CASSITNTEAFF
>TRBV7-3|TRBJ1-1|-|-
TGTGCCAGCAGCCCTATGGGCCCCCCTAACACTGAAGCTTTCTTT
CASSPMGPPNTEAFF
>TRBV6-5|TRBJ1-1|-|-
TGTGCCAGCAGCGCCCAAGAGAACACTGAAGCTTTCTTT
CASSAQENTEAFF
>TRBV11-3|TRBJ2-2|once|-
TGTGCCAGCAGCTCAACCACTTCCCCGGGGAACCCGCGGAACACCGGGGAGCTGTTTTTT
CASSSTTSPGNPRNTGELFF
>TRBV5-5|TRBJ2-7|once|-
TGTGCCAGCAGCAGCGCGGACAGCTTCTACGAGCAGTACTTC
CASSSADSFYEQYF
>TRBV15|TRBJ1-4|-|-
TGTGCCACCAGCAGAGGGCGGGGAGCAACTAATGAAAAACTGTTTTTT
CATSRGRGATNEKLFF
>TRBV5-5|TRBJ1-3|-|-
TGTGCCAGCAGCCTAATCCACGGCTCTGGAAACACCATATATTTT
CASSLIHGSGNTIYF
>TRBV7-9|TRBJ1-2|-|-
TGTGCCAGCAGCCCGGGGGGGCGGCGGATCCTTAGTTATGGCTACACCTTC
CASSPGGRRILSYGYTF
>TRBV18|TRBJ2-1|-|-
TGTGCCAGCTCACCAGGAACAGGGAGCAATGAGCAGTTCTTC
CASSPGTGSNEQFF
>TRBV2|TRBJ2-3|-|-
TGTGCCAGCAGGCAGGGTATAGACACAGATACGCAGTATTTT
CASRQGIDTDTQYF
>TRBV4-1|TRBJ2-3|once|TRBD2
TGCGCCAGCAGCCAAGCCCTAGCGGGATGGAGCACAGATACGCAGTATTTT
CASSQALAGWSTDTQYF
>TRBV5-5|TRBJ2-7|-|-
TGTGCCAGCAGCTTTTCTCAGGGCGGCGAGCAGTACTTC
CASSFSQGGEQYF
>TRBV6-5|TRBJ1-2|few|-
TGTGCCAGCAGTTACTCGGCGGATTTGAGGGGCTATGGCTACACCTTC
CASSYSADLRGYGYTF
>TRBV27|TRBJ1-2|-|TRBD1
TGTGCCAGCAGTTACAGGGGGCTTGGCTACACCTTC
CASSYRGLGYTF
>TRBV6-5|TRBJ1-2|-|TRBD1
TGTGCCAGCAGGAACTTGGACAGGGTCGGTGGCTACACCTTC
CASRNLDRVGGYTF
>TRBV2|TRBJ2-7|-|TRBD1
TGTGCCAGCAGTGCTTGGACAGGGGGGAACGACGAGCAGTACTTC
CASSAWTGGNDEQYF
>TRBV6-1|TRBJ1-2|-|TRBD1
TGTGCCAGCAGTCGGACAGGGGGCAATTATGGCTACACCTTC
CASSRTGGNYGYTF
>TRBV30|TRBJ2-3|-|-
TGTGCCTGGAGTGTAGGAGGGAGCGCAGATACGCAGTATTTT
CAWSVGGSADTQYF
>TRBV15|TRBJ1-2|-|-
TGTGCCACCAGCTCGGACAGTCTCTATGGCTACACCTTC
CATSSDSLYGYTF
>TRBV6-4|TRBJ1-5|once|TRBD1
TGTGCCAGCAGTGGTTGGGAGGGACAGACGAATCAGCCCCAGCATTTT
CASSGWEGQTNQPQHF
>TRBV30|TRBJ2-7|once|-
TGTGCCTCTAGTTTCAGCTCCTACGAGCAGTACTTC
CASSFSSYEQYF
>TRBV5-1|TRBJ2-2|-|-
TGCGCCAGCAGGTCGACGAACACCGGGGAGCTGTTTTTT
CASRSTNTGELFF
>TRBV5-1|TRBJ2-5|once|-
TGCGCCAGCAGGAGGGCAGGGCACCAAGAGACCCAGTACTTC
CASRRAGHQETQYF
>TRBV6-5|TRBJ1-6|-|TRBD1
TGTGCCAGCAGCGGGGGACAGGGTTATTCACCCCTCCACTTT
CASSGGQGYSPLHF
>TRBV27|TRBJ2-5|-|TRBD2
TGTGCCAGCAGGCCGGGACTAGCGGGGGCGACTCAAGAGACCCAGTACTTC
CASRPGLAGATQETQYF
>TRBV9|TRBJ1-2|-|-
TGTGCCAGCAGCGTAACAGGGAGCTATGGCTACACCTTC
CASSVTGSYGYTF
>TRBV30|TRBJ1-2|once|TRBD1
TGTGCCTGGTTTCAAGGGGGCGTGGTAAGAGGCTACACCTTC
CAWFQGGVVRGYTF
>TRBV6-5|TRBJ1-3|-|TRBD1
TGTGCCAGCAGTTCCGCCGGGACAGCTGGAAACACCATATATTTT
CASSSAGTAGNTIYF
>TRBV18|TRBJ2-3|-|-
TGTGCCAGCTCATCGGCGCTTCCGGGGACAGATACGCAGTATTTT
CASSSALPGTDTQYF
>TRBV11-3|TRBJ2-1|-|TRBD1
TGTGCCAGCAGCTCCGGGACAGGATTCTACAATGAGCAGTTCTTC
CASSSGTGFYNEQFF
>TRBV6-5|TRBJ2-7|-|-
TGTGCCAGCAGTCCACTCGGGGAAGAAAAGTACTTC
CASSPLGEEKYF
>TRBV2|TRBJ1-2|-|-
TGTGCCAGCAGTCTCGGACAGCCAAGCTATGGCTACACCTTC
CASSLGQPSYGYTF
>TRBV5-1|TRBJ2-3|-|-
TGCGCCAGCAGCTTCGACTACACAGATACGCAGTATTTT
CASSFDYTDTQYF
>TRBV7-2|TRBJ2-7|-|-
TGTGCCAGCAGCACTCACGCCCAGGGGGGCGAGCAGTACTTC
CASSTHAQGGEQYF
>TRBV4-2|TRBJ2-1|once|-
TGTGCCAGCAGCCAAGCTCGAGGTCTTAGCTCCTACAATGAGCAGTTCTTC
CASSQARGLSSYNEQFF